The clone carrying this T cell receptor (beta chain) was seen a handful of times. Its target is unknown. Trimming removed 6 bases at V and 4 bases at J, with 10 bases between. Germline CDR1 and CDR2: LGHDT and YNNKEL (reference sequence). This CDR3 has 13 amino acids. The entry originates in a study of T cell responses to AZD1222 COVID-19 vaccine. General observations from the study: Mapped onto spike, vaccine-associated CD4 TCRs spanned it and were dominant at 160-218 and 743-854. Increased Spike-specific TCR breadth and depth were observed after two AZD1222 doses.

The repertoire was sequenced with immunoSEQ multiplex PCR; TCRdb's copy has only in-frame clones and lacks some. The data hold approximately 150,000 clones, with approximately 92% observed a single time. Here the sequenced sample was peripheral blood, taken on day 0 of AZD1222 vaccination. The source is an adult in good health. This chain connects TRBV3-1 (or the pseudogene TRBV3-2) to TRBJ1-3; TRBD1 is a possible D gene (5 bases). The CDR3 loop is CASRGRVGNTIYF. The CDR3 DNA reads TGTGCCAGCAGAGGCAGGGTGGGAAACACCATATATTTT.